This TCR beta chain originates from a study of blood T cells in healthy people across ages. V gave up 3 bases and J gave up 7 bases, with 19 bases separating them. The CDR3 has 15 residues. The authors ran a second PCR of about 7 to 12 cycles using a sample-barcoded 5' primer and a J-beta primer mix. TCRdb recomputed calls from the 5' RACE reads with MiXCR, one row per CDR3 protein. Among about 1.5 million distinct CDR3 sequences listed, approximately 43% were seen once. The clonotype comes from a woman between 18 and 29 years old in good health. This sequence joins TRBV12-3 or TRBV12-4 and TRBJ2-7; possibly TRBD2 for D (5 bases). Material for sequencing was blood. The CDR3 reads CASSLPGGRHNEQYF. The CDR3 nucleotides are TGTGCCAGCAGTTTGCCGGGTGGGAGACACAATGAGCAGTACTTC.